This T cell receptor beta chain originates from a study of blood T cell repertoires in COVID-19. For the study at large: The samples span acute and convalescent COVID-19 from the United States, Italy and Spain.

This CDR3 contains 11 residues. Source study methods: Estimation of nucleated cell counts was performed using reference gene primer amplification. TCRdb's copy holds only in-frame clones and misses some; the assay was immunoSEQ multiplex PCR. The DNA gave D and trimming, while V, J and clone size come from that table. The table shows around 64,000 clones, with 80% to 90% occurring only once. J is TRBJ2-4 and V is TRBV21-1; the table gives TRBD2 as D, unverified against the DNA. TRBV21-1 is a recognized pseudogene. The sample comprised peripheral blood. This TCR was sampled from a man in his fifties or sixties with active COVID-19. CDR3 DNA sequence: TGTGCCAGCAGGCCCCCGGGGATTCAGTACTTC. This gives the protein CASRPPGIQYF.